These 21 T cell receptor beta chains were sequenced from one sample in a study of beta chain features in type 1 diabetes. The study's findings and limits: People with Type 1 diabetes carried modestly yet significantly shorter TCRB CDR3s in all four CD4+ subsets.

Sequencing targeted expressed TCRB transcripts, as all isolated RNA had been reverse transcribed. The repertoire was sequenced with immunoSEQ multiplex PCR; TCRdb's copy has only in-frame clones and lacks some. Here the sample spans over 300,000 clones, over 7% being singletons. Their antigen targets remain unknown. Specimen: central memory CD4+ T cells from blood. The receptor source for this set is a man aged 25 to 45 with type 1 diabetes.

The rearrangement links TRBV6-5 to TRBJ2-7; D may be TRBD1 or TRBD2 (6 bases each). V was trimmed by 8 bases and J by 0 bases, leaving 11 bases between them. The CDR3 has 13 amino acids. In germline, CDR1 is MNHEY, CDR2 SVGAGI. The CDR3 reads CASAGGTSYEQYF. The CDR3 bases are TGTGCCAGCGCCGGGGGCACCTCCTACGAGCAGTACTTC.

This clone was seen more than once but under ten times. The J gene is TRBJ1-2, the V gene TRBV19; D is possibly TRBD1 (5 bases). The CDR3 loop spans 16 amino acids. The germline V gene has CDR1 LNHDA and CDR2 SQIVND (reference sequence). Trimming removed 4 bases at V and 1 base at J, with 16 bases between. CDR3 DNA: TGTGCCAGTAGTAGTGGGACCAGGAGGGGTAACTATGGCTACACCTTC. Its protein product is CASSSGTRRGNYGYTF.

This clone was observed a few times. This chain joins TRBV5-1 and TRBJ2-5; the D gene is possibly TRBD1 (5 bases). Germline-derived CDR1 and CDR2 are SGHRS and YFSETQ. Trimming took off 0 bases at V and 5 bases at J, with 11 bases between the two ends. The CDR3 has 14 residues. CDR3 nucleotide sequence: TGCGCCAGCAGCTTGGACAGGTCCCGGGAGACCCAGTACTTC. This gives the protein CASSLDRSRETQYF.

The genes are TRBV6-6 and TRBJ1-6; possibly TRBD1 for D (5 bases). Trimming removed 6 bases from V and 5 bases from J, with 17 bases in between. CDR3 length equals 16 residues. CDR1 is MNHNY, CDR2 SVGAGI, per germline (reference sequence). The CDR3 DNA is TGTGCCAGCAGGACGCATGTGGGGGATAATAATTCACCCCTCCACTTT. Encoded protein: CASRTHVGDNNSPLHF.

The sample holds a few counts of this clone. This CDR3 is missing its conserved last phenylalanine or tryptophan, likely due to a read error. The limits of the CDR3 on the DNA are not certain, so only TCRdb's listed CDR3 is given. The chain couples TRBV9 to TRBJ1-4. Ends included, the CDR3 has 11 residues. Germline V gives CDR1 SGDLS, CDR2 YYNGEE. CDR3 sequence reads: CASSVGRPRGN.

This chain connects TRBV14 to TRBJ2-1; 10 nucleotides agree with TRBD1. This CDR3 region has 13 residues. V lost 4 bases, J lost 8 bases, and 2 bases stayed unmatched. Germline V CDR1 and CDR2: SGHDN, FVKESK. CDR3 amino acids: CASSRQGAHEQFF. The CDR3 nucleotides read TGTGCCAGCAGCCGACAGGGGGCCCATGAGCAGTTCTTC.

This clone has only a few counts. The chain combines TRBV19 with TRBJ2-5; 10 positions agree with TRBD2. The V gene end was trimmed by 6 bases and the J gene end by 5 bases; junction bases not matched to a gene: 3. The germline gives CDR1 LNHDA, CDR2 SQIVND (reference sequence). CDR3 size: 13 residues. The chain's CDR3 is CASSVTSGETQYF. As DNA, the CDR3 is TGTGCCAGTAGCGTGACTAGCGGGGAGACCCAGTACTTC.

Only a few counts were recorded for this clone. Other DNA sequences in the sample encode the same CDR3. The chain links TRBV7-9 to TRBJ1-1; D ambiguous. V shed 2 bases and J shed 2 bases, with 3 bases lying between them. CDR3 length: 12 amino acids. Germline CDR1 is SEHNR and CDR2 is FQNEAQ (reference sequence). CDR3 loop: CASSLSNTEAFF. The CDR3 coding sequence is TGTGCCAGCAGCTTAAGTAACACTGAAGCTTTCTTT.

This clone was counted between two and nine times. This chain joins TRBV9 and TRBJ2-3; 9 nucleotides align to TRBD2. The CDR3 sequence is 16 residues long. V dropped 4 bases and J dropped 4; count of bases not matched to a gene: 10. Looked up from germline, CDR1 is SGDLS and CDR2 is YYNGEE. CDR3 bases: TGTGCCAGCAGCATGAGTAGCGGGGGATGGGCAGATACGCAGTATTTT. Its protein is CASSMSSGGWADTQYF.

The chain's CDR3 is CASSPPGQGYGYTF. The CDR3 nucleotides read TGCGCCAGCAGCCCACCGGGACAGGGGTATGGCTACACCTTC. The genes are TRBV5-1 and TRBJ1-2; TRBD1 matches at 10 bases. Germline V lookup: CDR1 SGHRS, CDR2 YFSETQ. The CDR3 has 14 amino acids. With 4 bases clipped from V and 5 bases from J, the junction kept 5 bases outside the gene matches.

This clone was recorded a few times. The chain uses TRBV7-7 and TRBJ2-5; TRBD2 agrees at 14 bases. The CDR3 sequence is 15 residues long. After removal of 6 bases from V and 5 bases from J, the junction contained 5 bases not matched to a gene. The germline gives CDR1 SSHAT, CDR2 FNYEAQ (reference sequence). The CDR3 coding sequence is TGTGCCAGCAGGGCCGGGACTAGCGGGGGCGAGACCCAGTACTTC. Translation: CASRAGTSGGETQYF.

This clone was observed a handful of times. This chain connects TRBV7-2 to TRBJ2-1, with TRBD1 as a possible D gene (6 bases). Germline assignment: CDR1 SGHTA and CDR2 FQGNSA. The V end was cut by 4 bases, the J end by 7 bases, with 14 bases between. This CDR3 is built from 14 residues. This CDR3 reads CASSYDRRTNEQFF. CDR3 bases: TGTGCCAGCAGCTACGACAGGAGAACGAATGAGCAGTTCTTC.

This clone was found many times. The chain has TRBV16 and TRBJ1-2; D is unresolved. The length of the CDR3 is 15 residues. Germline V gives CDR1 KGHSY, CDR2 FQNENV. The V end was cut by 4 bases, the J end by 5 bases, with 17 bases between. The CDR3 sequence: CASSPRPEMEYGYTF. In DNA form, the CDR3 reads TGTGCCAGCAGCCCCCGGCCAGAAATGGAGTATGGCTACACCTTC.

The chain is built from TRBV27 and TRBJ1-5; D is undetermined. This CDR3 region has 13 residues. The germline gives CDR1 MNHEY, CDR2 SMNVEV (reference sequence). Trimming removed 2 bases from V and 7 bases from J, with 9 bases in between. The CDR3 region is CASSLQAEQPQHF. The DNA of the CDR3 is TGTGCCAGCAGTTTACAGGCGGAGCAGCCCCAGCATTTT.

This clone was seen a few times. J is TRBJ1-1 and V is TRBV18, with D perhaps TRBD1 (5 bases). V gave up 1 base and J gave up 3 bases, with 9 bases separating them. CDR1 and CDR2 (germline): KGHSH, LQKENI. The CDR3 sequence is 14 residues long. CDR3 nucleotide sequence: TGTGCCAGCTCACCACGCCAGGGAGACACTGAAGCTTTCTTT. Translated, it gives CASSPRQGDTEAFF. The variable domain in full, completed from reference TRBV18 and TRBJ1-1, reads NAGVMQNPRHLVRRRGQEARLRCSPMKGHSHVYWYRQLPEEGLKFMVYLQKENIIDESGMPKERFSAEFPKEGPSILRIQQVVRGDSAAYFCASSPRQGDTEAFFGQGTRLTVV.

Worth noting for this clone: Different DNA sequences within this sample yield the same CDR3. The chain links TRBV6-6 to TRBJ2-5; the D is unclear. CDR1 and CDR2 from the germline V gene are MNHNY and SVGAGI (reference sequence). The CDR3 contains 11 residues. The V and J ends lost 6 bases and 2 bases respectively, with 4 bases between them. In nucleotides, the CDR3 is TGTGCCAGCAGAAGACAAGAGACCCAGTACTTC. It specifies CASRRQETQYF.

The V call is TRBV7-8, the J call TRBJ2-1; no reliable D call. V was shortened by 8 bases and J by 7 bases, with 15 bases between the two germline ends. Germline V lookup: CDR1 SGHVS, CDR2 FQNEAQ. This CDR3 is 13 amino acids long. CDR3 in DNA: TGTGCCAGCGGAAGTCTCAGAAAGAATGAGCAGTTCTTC. It yields the protein CASGSLRKNEQFF.

This chain links TRBV6-5 with TRBJ1-1; unclear D gene. The CDR3 is 15 residues long. V shed 3 bases and J shed 0 bases, with 11 bases lying between them. Looked up from germline, CDR1 is MNHEY and CDR2 is SVGAGI. The CDR3 region is CASSYLAGLNTEAFF. The CDR3 DNA reads as TGTGCCAGCAGTTATTTGGCAGGATTGAACACTGAAGCTTTCTTT.

The chain is built from TRBV30 and TRBJ1-1; tentative D call: TRBD1 (5 bases). The CDR3 has 16 residues. Looked up from germline, CDR1 is GTSNPN and CDR2 is SVGIG (reference sequence). V was shortened by 1 base and J by 5 bases, with 20 bases between the two germline ends. CDR3 residues: CAWSGRTTTAGTEAFF. In nucleotides, the CDR3 is TGTGCCTGGAGTGGCAGGACAACAACGGCGGGGACTGAAGCTTTCTTT.

This clone was counted between two and nine times. The chain links TRBV14 to TRBJ2-3; no clear D. This CDR3 region has 14 residues. Trimming removed 1 base from V and 1 base from J, with 6 bases in between. The V gene's germline CDR1 is SGHDN and CDR2 FVKESK. The CDR3 sequence: CASSQVTGTDTQYF. For the CDR3, the DNA is TGTGCCAGCAGCCAAGTTACGGGCACAGATACGCAGTATTTT.

This clone showed up just a few times. V and J are TRBV4-3 and TRBJ2-3; D gene unclear. This CDR3 contains 15 residues. Germline V gene sequence: CDR1 LGHNA, CDR2 YSLEER. V gave up 1 base and J gave up 0 bases, with 8 bases separating them. The CDR3 nucleotides read TGCGCCAGCAGCCAAGTGGGCTCTAGCACAGATACGCAGTATTTT. It is translated as CASSQVGSSTDTQYF.